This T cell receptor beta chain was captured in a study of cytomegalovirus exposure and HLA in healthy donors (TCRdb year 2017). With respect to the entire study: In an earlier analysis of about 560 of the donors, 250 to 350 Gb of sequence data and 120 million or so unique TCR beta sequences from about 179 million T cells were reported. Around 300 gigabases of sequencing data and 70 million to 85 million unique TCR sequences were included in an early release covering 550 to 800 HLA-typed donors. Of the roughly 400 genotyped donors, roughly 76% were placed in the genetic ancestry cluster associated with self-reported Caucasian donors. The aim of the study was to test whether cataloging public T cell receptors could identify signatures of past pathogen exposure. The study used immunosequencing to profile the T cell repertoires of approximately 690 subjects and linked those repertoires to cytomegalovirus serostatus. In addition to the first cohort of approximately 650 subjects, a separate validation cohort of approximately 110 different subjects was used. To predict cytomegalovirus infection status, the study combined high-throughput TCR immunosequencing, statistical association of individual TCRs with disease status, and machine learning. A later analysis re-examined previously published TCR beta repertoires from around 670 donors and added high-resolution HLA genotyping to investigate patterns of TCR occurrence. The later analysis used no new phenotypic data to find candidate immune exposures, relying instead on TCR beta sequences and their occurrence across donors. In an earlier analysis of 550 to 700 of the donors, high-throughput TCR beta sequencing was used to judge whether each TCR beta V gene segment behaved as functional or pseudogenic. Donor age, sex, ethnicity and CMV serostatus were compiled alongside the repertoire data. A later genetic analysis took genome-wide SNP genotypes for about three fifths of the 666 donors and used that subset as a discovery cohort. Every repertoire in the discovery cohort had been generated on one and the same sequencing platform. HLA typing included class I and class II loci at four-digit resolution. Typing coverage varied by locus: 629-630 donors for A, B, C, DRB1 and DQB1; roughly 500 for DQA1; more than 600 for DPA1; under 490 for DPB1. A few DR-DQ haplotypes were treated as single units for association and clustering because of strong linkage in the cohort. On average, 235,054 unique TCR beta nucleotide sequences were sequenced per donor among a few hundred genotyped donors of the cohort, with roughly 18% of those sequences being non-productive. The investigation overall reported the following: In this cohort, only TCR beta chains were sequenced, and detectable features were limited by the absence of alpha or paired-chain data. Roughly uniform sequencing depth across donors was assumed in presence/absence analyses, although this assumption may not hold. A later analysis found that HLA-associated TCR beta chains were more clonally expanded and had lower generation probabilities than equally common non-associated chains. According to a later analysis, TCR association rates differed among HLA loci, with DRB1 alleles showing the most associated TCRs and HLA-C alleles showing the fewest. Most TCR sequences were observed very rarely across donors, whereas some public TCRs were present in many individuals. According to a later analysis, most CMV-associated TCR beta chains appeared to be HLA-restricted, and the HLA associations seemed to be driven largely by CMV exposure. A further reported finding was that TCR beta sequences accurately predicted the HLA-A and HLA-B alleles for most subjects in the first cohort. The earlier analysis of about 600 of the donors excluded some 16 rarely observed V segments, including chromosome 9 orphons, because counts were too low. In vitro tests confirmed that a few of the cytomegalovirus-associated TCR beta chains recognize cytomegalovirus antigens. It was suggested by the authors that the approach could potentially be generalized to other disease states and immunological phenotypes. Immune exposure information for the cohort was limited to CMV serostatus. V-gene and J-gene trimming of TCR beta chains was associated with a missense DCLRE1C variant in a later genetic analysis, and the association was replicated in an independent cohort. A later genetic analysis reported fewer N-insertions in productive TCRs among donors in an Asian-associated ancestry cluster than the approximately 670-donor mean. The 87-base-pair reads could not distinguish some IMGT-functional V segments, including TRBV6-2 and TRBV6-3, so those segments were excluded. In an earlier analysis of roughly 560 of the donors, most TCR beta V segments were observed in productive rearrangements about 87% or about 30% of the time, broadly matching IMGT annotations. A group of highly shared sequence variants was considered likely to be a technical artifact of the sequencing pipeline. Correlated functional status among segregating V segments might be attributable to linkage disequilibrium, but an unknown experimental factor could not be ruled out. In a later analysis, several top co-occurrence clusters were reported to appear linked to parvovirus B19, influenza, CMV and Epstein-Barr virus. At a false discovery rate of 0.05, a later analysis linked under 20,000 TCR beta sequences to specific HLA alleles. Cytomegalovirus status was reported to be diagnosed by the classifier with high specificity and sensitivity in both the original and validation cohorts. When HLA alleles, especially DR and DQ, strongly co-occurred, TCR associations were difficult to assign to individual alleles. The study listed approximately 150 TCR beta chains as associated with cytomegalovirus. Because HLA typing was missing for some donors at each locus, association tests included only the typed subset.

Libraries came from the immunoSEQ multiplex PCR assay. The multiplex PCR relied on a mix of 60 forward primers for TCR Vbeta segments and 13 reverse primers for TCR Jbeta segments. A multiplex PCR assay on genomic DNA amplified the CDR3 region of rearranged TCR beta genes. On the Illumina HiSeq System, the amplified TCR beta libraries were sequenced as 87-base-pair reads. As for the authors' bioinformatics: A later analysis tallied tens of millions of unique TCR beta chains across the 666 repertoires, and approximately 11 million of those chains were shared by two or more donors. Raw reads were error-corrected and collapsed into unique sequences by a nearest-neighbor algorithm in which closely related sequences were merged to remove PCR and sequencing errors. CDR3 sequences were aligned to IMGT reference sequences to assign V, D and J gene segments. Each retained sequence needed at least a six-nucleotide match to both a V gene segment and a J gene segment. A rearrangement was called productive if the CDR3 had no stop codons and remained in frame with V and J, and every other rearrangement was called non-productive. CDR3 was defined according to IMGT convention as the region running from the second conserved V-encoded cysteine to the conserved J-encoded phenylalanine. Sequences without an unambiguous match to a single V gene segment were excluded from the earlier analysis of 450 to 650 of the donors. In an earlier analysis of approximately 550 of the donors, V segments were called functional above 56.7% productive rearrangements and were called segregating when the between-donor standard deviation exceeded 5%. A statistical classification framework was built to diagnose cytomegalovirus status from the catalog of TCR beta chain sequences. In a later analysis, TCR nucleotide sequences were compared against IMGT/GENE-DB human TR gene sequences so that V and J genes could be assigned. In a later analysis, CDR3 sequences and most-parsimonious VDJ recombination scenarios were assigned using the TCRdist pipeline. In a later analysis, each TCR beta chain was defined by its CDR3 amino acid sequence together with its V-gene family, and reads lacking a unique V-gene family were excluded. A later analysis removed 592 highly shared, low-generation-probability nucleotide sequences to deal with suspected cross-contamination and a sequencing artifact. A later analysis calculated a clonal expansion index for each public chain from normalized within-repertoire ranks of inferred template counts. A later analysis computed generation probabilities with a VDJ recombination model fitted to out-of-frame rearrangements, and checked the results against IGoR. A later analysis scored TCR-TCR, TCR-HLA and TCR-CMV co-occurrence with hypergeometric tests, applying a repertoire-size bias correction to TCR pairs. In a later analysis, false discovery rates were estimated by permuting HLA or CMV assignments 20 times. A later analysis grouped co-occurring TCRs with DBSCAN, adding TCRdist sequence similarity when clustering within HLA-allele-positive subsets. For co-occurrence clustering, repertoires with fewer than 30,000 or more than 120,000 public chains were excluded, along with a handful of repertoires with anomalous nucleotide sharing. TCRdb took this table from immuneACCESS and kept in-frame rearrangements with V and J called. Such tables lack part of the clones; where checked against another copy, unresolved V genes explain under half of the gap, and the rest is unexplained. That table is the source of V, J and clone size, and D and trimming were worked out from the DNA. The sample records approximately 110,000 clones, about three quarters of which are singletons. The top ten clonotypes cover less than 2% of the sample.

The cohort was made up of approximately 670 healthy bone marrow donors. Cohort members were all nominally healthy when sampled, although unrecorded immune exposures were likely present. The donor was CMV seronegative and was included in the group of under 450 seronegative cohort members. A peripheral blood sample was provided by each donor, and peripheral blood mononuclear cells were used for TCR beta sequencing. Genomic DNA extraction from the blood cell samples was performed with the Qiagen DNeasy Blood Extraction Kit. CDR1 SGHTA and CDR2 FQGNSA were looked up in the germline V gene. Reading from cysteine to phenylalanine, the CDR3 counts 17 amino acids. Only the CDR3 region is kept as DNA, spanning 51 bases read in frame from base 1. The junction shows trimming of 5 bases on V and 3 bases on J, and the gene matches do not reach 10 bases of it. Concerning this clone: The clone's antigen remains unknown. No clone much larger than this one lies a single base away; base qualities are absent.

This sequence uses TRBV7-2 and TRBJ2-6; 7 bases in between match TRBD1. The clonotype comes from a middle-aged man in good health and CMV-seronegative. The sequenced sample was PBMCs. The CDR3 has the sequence CASSNKDRSGGANVLTF. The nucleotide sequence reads TGTGCCAGCAGCAACAAGGACAGGTCGGGTGGGGCCAACGTCCTGACTTTC.